A selection of T cell receptor beta chains follows, all from one sample in a study of blood T cell repertoires in COVID-19. Using immunoSEQ multiplex PCR, the repertoire was profiled, and TCRdb retains in-frame clones only, with some absent. The sample lists approximately 270,000 clones, about 90% occurring once. The specimen was PBMCs or T cells enriched from blood (not recorded which). These TCRs come from a woman in her twenties or thirties with acute COVID-19. The CDR3 runs from the conserved cysteine through the conserved F or W. The D gene is left open where the match is weak. Some rows mark clone size as missing; the rest say once, few, many or name a class of expanded clone.

j_call clone_size d_call v_call cdr3_aa cdr3_nt
TRBJ2-7 - - TRBV6-5 CASSYDGDSYEQYF TGTGCCAGCAGTTACGACGGAGACTCCTACGAGCAGTACTTC
TRBJ1-3 - TRBD1 TRBV27 CASSSGQPSSSGNTIYF TGTGCCAGCAGTTCGGGACAGCCGAGCTCCTCTGGAAACACCATATATTTT
TRBJ2-2 - TRBD1 TRBV28 CASSPDRVLAGELFF TGTGCCAGCAGTCCAGACAGGGTTCTAGCCGGGGAGCTGTTTTTT
TRBJ1-4 - TRBD1 TRBV7-6 CASSSIPGQRREKLFF TGTGCCAGCAGCTCAATTCCGGGACAGCGGCGAGAAAAACTGTTTTTT
TRBJ1-5 - TRBD1 TRBV28 CAGTENSNQPQHF TGTGCCGGGACAGAAAATAGCAATCAGCCCCAGCATTTT
TRBJ2-7 - TRBD2 TRBV7-6 CASSLAGGPYYEQYF TGTGCCAGCAGCCTAGCGGGAGGGCCTTATTACGAGCAGTACTTC
TRBJ2-3 - TRBD2 TRBV7-3 CASSFSPASGRASDTQYF TGTGCCAGCAGCTTTTCGCCGGCTAGCGGGAGGGCCTCAGATACGCAGTATTTT
TRBJ1-5 - - TRBV7-8 CASSPRTGGKFQPQHF TGTGCCAGCAGCCCCCGAACCGGAGGGAAGTTCCAGCCCCAGCATTTT
TRBJ1-4 once TRBD1 TRBV7-2 CASGTDRGHEKLFF TGTGCCAGCGGAACGGACAGGGGACATGAAAAACTGTTTTTT
TRBJ2-7 few - TRBV6-5 CASSYGQFYEQYF TGTGCCAGCAGTTACGGGCAGTTCTACGAGCAGTACTTC
TRBJ2-2 - TRBD1 TRBV13 CASSARDRGMTNTGELFF TGTGCCAGCAGCGCGAGGGACAGGGGGATGACGAACACCGGGGAGCTGTTTTTT
TRBJ2-1 - - TRBV3-1/TRBV3-2 CASSQRESNEQFF TGTGCCAGCAGCCAAAGGGAGAGCAATGAGCAGTTCTTC
TRBJ2-1 - TRBD2 TRBV7-9 CASSSSGTSGRSSYNEQFF TGTGCCAGCAGCTCCTCCGGGACTAGCGGGAGAAGCTCCTACAATGAGCAGTTCTTC
TRBJ2-3 - - TRBV7-7 CASSLTASSTQYF TGTGCCAGCAGCTTAACAGCTTCCAGTACGCAGTATTTT
TRBJ2-3 once TRBD2 TRBV19 CASSIGPAGGPTDTQYF TGTGCCAGTAGTATAGGTCCAGCGGGAGGGCCCACAGATACGCAGTATTTT
TRBJ1-5 - - TRBV18 CASSLGDQPQHF TGTGCCAGCTCACTGGGAGACCAGCCCCAGCATTTT
TRBJ2-2 - TRBD2 TRBV5-4 CASSLIAGDSGGELFF TGTGCCAGCAGCTTAATAGCGGGAGATAGTGGCGGGGAGCTGTTTTTT
TRBJ1-1 - - TRBV7-9 CASSLAGGRVGTEAFF TGTGCCAGCAGCTTAGCTGGGGGGAGGGTAGGAACTGAAGCTTTCTTT
TRBJ2-5 once - TRBV5-6 CASSFPDSQETQYF TGTGCCAGCAGCTTCCCGGACAGCCAAGAGACCCAGTACTTC
TRBJ1-5 - TRBD1 TRBV28 CASIPNRGDNQPQHF TGTGCCAGCATCCCAAACAGGGGGGACAATCAGCCCCAGCATTTT
TRBJ2-7 - TRBD1 TRBV18 CASSPPSTGGSEQYF TGTGCCAGCTCACCACCATCGACAGGGGGCTCCGAGCAGTACTTC
TRBJ2-6 once TRBD1 TRBV11-2 CASSLLPTGTGANVLTF TGTGCCAGCAGCTTACTTCCGACAGGGACTGGGGCCAACGTCCTGACTTTC
TRBJ1-5 - - TRBV21-1 CASSKGTGGDNQPQHF TGTGCCAGCAGCAAAGGGACAGGGGGGGACAATCAGCCCCAGCATTTT
TRBJ1-2 - TRBD1 TRBV18 CATRQGVNYGYTF TGTGCCACCCGACAGGGAGTTAACTATGGCTACACCTTC
TRBJ2-1 once - TRBV9 CASSPRDSYNEQFF TGTGCCAGCAGCCCACGGGATTCCTACAATGAGCAGTTCTTC
TRBJ2-3 once TRBD2 TRBV19 CASSFGLAADTQYF TGTGCCAGTAGTTTTGGACTAGCGGCAGATACGCAGTATTTT
TRBJ1-3 - - TRBV9 CASSARGAFNTNTIYF TGTGCCAGCAGCGCCCGGGGGGCCTTCAACACAAACACCATATATTTT
TRBJ2-7 - - TRBV6-2/TRBV6-3 CASSYSPGQPYEQYF TGTGCCAGCAGTTACTCCCCAGGGCAGCCCTACGAGCAGTACTTC
TRBJ2-7 - TRBD1 TRBV6-5 CAISSRDSPYEQYF TGTGCCATCTCCAGTAGGGACAGTCCTTACGAGCAGTACTTC